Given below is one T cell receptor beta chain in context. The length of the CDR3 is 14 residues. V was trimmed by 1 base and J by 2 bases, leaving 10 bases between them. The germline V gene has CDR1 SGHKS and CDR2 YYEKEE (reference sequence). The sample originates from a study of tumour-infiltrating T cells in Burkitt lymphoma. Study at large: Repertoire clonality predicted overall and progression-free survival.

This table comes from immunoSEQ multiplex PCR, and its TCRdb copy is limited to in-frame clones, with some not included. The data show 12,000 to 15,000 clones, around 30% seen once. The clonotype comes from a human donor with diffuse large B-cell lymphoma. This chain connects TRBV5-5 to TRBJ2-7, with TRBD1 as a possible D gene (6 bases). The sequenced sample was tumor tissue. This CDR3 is CASSLLTGPYEQYF. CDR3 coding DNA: TGTGCCAGCAGCTTGTTGACAGGACCCTACGAGCAGTACTTC.